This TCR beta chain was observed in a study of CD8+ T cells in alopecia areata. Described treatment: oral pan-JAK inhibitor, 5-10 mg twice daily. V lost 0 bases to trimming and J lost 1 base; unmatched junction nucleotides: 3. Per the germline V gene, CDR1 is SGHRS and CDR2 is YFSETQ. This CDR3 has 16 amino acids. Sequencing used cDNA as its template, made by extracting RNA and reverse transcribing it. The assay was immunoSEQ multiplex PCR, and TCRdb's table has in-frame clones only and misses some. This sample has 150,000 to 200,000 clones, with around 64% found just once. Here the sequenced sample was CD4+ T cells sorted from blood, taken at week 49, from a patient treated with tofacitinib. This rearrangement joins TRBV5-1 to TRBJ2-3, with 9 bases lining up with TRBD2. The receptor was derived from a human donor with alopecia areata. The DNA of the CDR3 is TGCGCCAGCAGCTTGGGCCCTAGCGGGGGCACAGATACGCAGTATTTT. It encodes CASSLGPSGGTDTQYF.